This T cell receptor (beta chain) was sequenced during a study of blood T cell repertoires in COVID-19. The age range of participants was about 18 to 90 years, with residence in around 22 US areas. Cohort 3 donors were reported recovered after two negative PCRs, clearance, or symptom resolution. Germline-derived CDR1 and CDR2 are KGHSH and LQKENI. J was trimmed by 6 bases and V by 6 bases; bases with no gene match: 7. CDR3 size: 14 residues. Method: immunoSEQ multiplex PCR; TCRdb's copy keeps in-frame clones and lacks some. The profile shows 250,000 to 350,000 clones, approximately 90% of them singletons.

Sequencing was carried out using PBMCs or T cells enriched from blood (not recorded which). The rearrangement joins TRBV18 to TRBJ2-7, with TRBD1 identical over 11 bases. The sequence was obtained from a middle-aged woman who had recovered from COVID-19. This CDR3 is CASSPGQGAIEQYF. Here the CDR3 DNA reads TGTGCCAGCTCGCCAGGACAGGGGGCAATCGAGCAGTACTTC. The variable domain in full, with the rest retrieved from reference TRBV18 and TRBJ2-7, is NAGVMQNPRHLVRRRGQEARLRCSPMKGHSHVYWYRQLPEEGLKFMVYLQKENIIDESGMPKERFSAEFPKEGPSILRIQQVVRGDSAAYFCASSPGQGAIEQYFGPGTRLTVT.